Listed below are T cell receptor beta chains from one sample, sequenced in a study of T-cell memory formation after mild COVID-19. TCRdb analysed the 5' RACE reads with MiXCR anew, one entry per CDR3 protein. The sample consists of 400,000 to 500,000 distinct CDR3 sequences, 24% of them appearing once. Sequences were obtained from PBMCs or a T cell subset sorted from them (not recorded which). The receptors originated from an adult woman who had mild COVID-19 (a few samples of this study predate the infection). Cell type and time point are not known. CDR3s include the opening cysteine and the closing phenylalanine or tryptophan. A D gene is named only where the DNA matches it firmly. Rows may omit the clone size; those that give it use once, few, many or a size class.

CDR3 DNA	CDR3 protein	V gene	D gene	clone size	J gene
TGTGCCAGCAGTTTAGTTCAATTTGAAAAACTGTTTTTT	CASSLVQFEKLFF	TRBV12-3/TRBV12-4	.	.	TRBJ1-4
TGTGCCAGCAGCTCGTGGACAGGTCAAGAGACCCAGTACTTC	CASSSWTGQETQYF	TRBV7-2	TRBD1	many	TRBJ2-5
TGCGCCAGCAATGAGGGGAACCAAGAGACCCAGTACTTC	CASNEGNQETQYF	TRBV5-1	.	.	TRBJ2-5
TGTGCCAGCAGCCAAGAACCGGGACAAATGAACACTGAAGCTTTCTTT	CASSQEPGQMNTEAFF	TRBV4-2	.	.	TRBJ1-1
TGTGCCAGCAGCTCTTACCGACAGAGCAGCTCTGGGGCCAACGTCCTGACTTTC	CASSSYRQSSSGANVLTF	TRBV7-9	.	once	TRBJ2-6
TGTGCCACCAGTGATTTGCTCCTAGGGGGACAAGAGACCCAGTACTTC	CATSDLLLGGQETQYF	TRBV24-1	.	.	TRBJ2-5
TGTGCCAGCAGTCCTTCGACAGGGAGGTACGAGCAGTACTTC	CASSPSTGRYEQYF	TRBV12-3/TRBV12-4	.	few	TRBJ2-7
TGTGCCACCAGTGATTTTGGAGCATCTGGGGCCAACGTCCTGACTTTC	CATSDFGASGANVLTF	TRBV24-1	.	few	TRBJ2-6
TGTGCCAGCAGTGACAGCTATGGCTACACCTTC	CASSDSYGYTF	TRBV12-3/TRBV12-4	.	few	TRBJ1-2
TGCAGTGCTAGACGGGACGAAGGCTACACCTTC	CSARRDEGYTF	TRBV20-1	.	.	TRBJ1-2
TGCAGTGGTTCAGATACGCAGTATTTT	CSGSDTQYF	TRBV20-1	.	.	TRBJ2-3
TGTGCCAGCAGCCAACACAGGGGGTTAGTCAATGAGCAGTTCTTC	CASSQHRGLVNEQFF	TRBV14	TRBD1	.	TRBJ2-1
TGTGCCAGCAGTCCTTGGGGGGGCAGCACAGATACGCAGTATTTT	CASSPWGGSTDTQYF	TRBV12-3/TRBV12-4	.	.	TRBJ2-3
TGTGCCAGCAGCGAGCGGGACCTCATAAGAGTTTACGAAAAACTGTTTTTT	CASSERDLIRVYEKLFF	TRBV7-8	.	few	TRBJ1-4
TGTGCCAGCAGTGACCCCTCCTCCTACGAGCAGTACTTC	CASSDPSSYEQYF	TRBV25-1	.	.	TRBJ2-7
TGTGCCAGCAGTGAATATGACAGCGGCTCGGGAAACACCATATATTTT	CASSEYDSGSGNTIYF	TRBV25-1	.	few	TRBJ1-3
TGCGCCAGCAGCCAAGTATTGGGACAGGTGAAGCAGTTCTTC	CASSQVLGQVKQFF	TRBV4-1	TRBD1	.	TRBJ2-1
TGTGCCAGCAGGTACGGGACAGGGGGGACCGCCTCCACTGAAGCTTTCTTT	CASRYGTGGTASTEAFF	TRBV6-5	TRBD1	few	TRBJ1-1
TGTGCCACCGTTCGAGGTCCAACATTCCCTGAAGCTTTCTTT	CATVRGPTFPEAFF	TRBV11-3	.	few	TRBJ1-1
TGCAGCGTGGCGGTAGGGACTGGTGGCTACGAGCAGTACTTC	CSVAVGTGGYEQYF	TRBV29-1	.	.	TRBJ2-7
TGCAGCGTTGGCGGACTAGCGGGAAGCTACGAGCAGTACTTC	CSVGGLAGSYEQYF	TRBV29-1	TRBD2	.	TRBJ2-7
TGCGCCAGCAGCCGAGGGACAGGGGGGATTTCCAATGAGCAGTTCTTC	CASSRGTGGISNEQFF	TRBV4-1	TRBD1	many	TRBJ2-1
TGTGCCAGTAGTTCTACTATTGGCGAGACCCAGTACTTC	CASSSTIGETQYF	TRBV19	.	.	TRBJ2-5
TGCGCCAGCAGCTTGGTTGTCTCGGCCGGGGAGACCCAGTACTTC	CASSLVVSAGETQYF	TRBV5-1	.	many	TRBJ2-5
TGCGCCAGCAGCTTGGACGAAGGGGGCTGGACTGAAGCTTTCTTT	CASSLDEGGWTEAFF	TRBV5-1	TRBD1	.	TRBJ1-1
TGTGCCATCAGTGGAACAGGCAACTCTGGAAACACCATATATTTT	CAISGTGNSGNTIYF	TRBV10-3	.	.	TRBJ1-3
TGTGCCAGCAAACAGGGTAGGACGTACACTGAAGCTTTCTTT	CASKQGRTYTEAFF	TRBV2	.	few	TRBJ1-1
TGTGCCAGCAGCTTAGACAACCAAGAGACCCAGTACTTC	CASSLDNQETQYF	TRBV11-2	.	few	TRBJ2-5
TGTGCCAGCAGCGTGCAGGGGTCGGATTACAATGAGCAGTTCTTC	CASSVQGSDYNEQFF	TRBV9	.	many	TRBJ2-1
TGTGCCAGCACTGGTCAGGAGGGCCTCAACGTCCTGACTTTC	CASTGQEGLNVLTF	TRBV2	.	few	TRBJ2-6
TGTGCCACCAGCAGAGACAGGGGAGAAGAGGAGACCATGTACTTC	CATSRDRGEEETMYF	TRBV15	.	once	TRBJ2-5
TGCAGTGCTAGCCGGGGGACCTCCTACGAGCAGTACTTC	CSASRGTSYEQYF	TRBV20-1	.	.	TRBJ2-7
TGTGCCACCAGTGATCGAGGGAGGGGGAGCACAGATACGCAGTATTTT	CATSDRGRGSTDTQYF	TRBV24-1	.	many	TRBJ2-3
TGTGCCAGCAGCTTGGGGACAGGGGCTTACTCTGGAAACACCATATATTTT	CASSLGTGAYSGNTIYF	TRBV5-6	TRBD1	.	TRBJ1-3
TGTGCCTGGAGTCCGACAGGGGCACATGGCTACACCTTC	CAWSPTGAHGYTF	TRBV30	TRBD1	.	TRBJ1-2
TGTGCCAGCAAGCTGAACATGAACACTGAAGCTTTCTTT	CASKLNMNTEAFF	TRBV7-3	.	many	TRBJ1-1
TGCAGTGCAATTGACCGGACAGGGTATTTGGACGGCTACACCTTC	CSAIDRTGYLDGYTF	TRBV20-1	TRBD1	many	TRBJ1-2
TGCAGCGTTGTTCGAATCGGCGGGGGGACCTACAATGAGCAGTTCTTC	CSVVRIGGGTYNEQFF	TRBV29-1	TRBD2	.	TRBJ2-1
TGCGCCAGCAGCCTTACCAAAGGGGTAGAAGAAAAACTGTTTTTT	CASSLTKGVEEKLFF	TRBV4-1	.	few	TRBJ1-4
TGTGCCACCAGTGATTCTCGGTCGGAAACCTACGAGCAGTACTTC	CATSDSRSETYEQYF	TRBV24-1	.	few	TRBJ2-7
TGTGCCAGCAGCTCCTCGGGACAGGGGGTCTCCTACGAGCAGTACTTC	CASSSSGQGVSYEQYF	TRBV7-9	TRBD1	.	TRBJ2-7